These 32 T cell receptor beta chains were all obtained from the same sample, sequenced in a study of T-cell reconstitution after alpha-beta-depleted transplantation in children. Researchers prepared the TCRbeta library using unique molecular identifiers, the study reports. TCRdb recomputed calls from the PCR reads with MiXCR, one row per CDR3 protein. This table holds about 580,000 distinct CDR3 sequences, 27% found once. The input for sequencing was PBMCs, taken before TCRalphabeta/CD19-depleted stem cell transplant. The receptors were gathered from a boy in the first two years of life with Wiskott-Aldrich syndrome, due to receive a stem cell transplant.

This clonotype has a handful of counts. V usage is TRBV4-2 and J usage is TRBJ2-7; the D is unclear. The CDR3 covers 14 residues. V shed 1 base and J shed 2 bases, with 9 bases lying between them. CDR1 and CDR2 from the germline V gene are LGHNA and YNFKEQ. CDR3 sequence: CASSQGQGAYEQYF. The CDR3 DNA reads TGTGCCAGCAGCCAAGGTCAAGGAGCCTACGAGCAGTACTTC.

This clonotype came up a few times. The chain joins TRBV5-1 to TRBJ2-5, with 11 positions matching TRBD2. Unmatched junction bases numbered 13, after V lost 4 bases and J lost 5 bases. The germline gives CDR1 SGHRS, CDR2 YFSETQ. This CDR3 is built from 17 residues. DNA of the CDR3: TGCGCCAGCAGCCCTCACGGGCTAGCGGGAGGCGGTGAGACCCAGTACTTC. Translation gives CASSPHGLAGGGETQYF. Drawing the rest from reference TRBV5-1 and TRBJ2-5, the complete variable domain is KAGVTQTPRYLIKTRGQQVTLSCSPISGHRSVSWYQQTPGQGLQFLFEYFSETQRNKGNFPGRFSGRQFSNSRSEMNVSTLELGDSALYLCASSPHGLAGGGETQYFGPGTRLLVL.

The V call is TRBV20-1, the J call TRBJ2-1; D might be TRBD1 (6 bases). Germline values: CDR1 DFQATT, CDR2 SNEGSKA (reference sequence). There are 13 residues in the CDR3. Trimming removed 0 bases at V and 6 bases at J, with 9 bases between. The CDR3 DNA is TGCAGTGCTAGAGAGTACAGGGTCAATGAGCAGTTCTTC. This sequence encodes CSAREYRVNEQFF.

The chain is built from TRBV12-3 or TRBV12-4 and TRBJ1-4; TRBD1 aligns across 8 bases. The CDR3 has 14 residues. V shed 5 bases and J 8 bases; nucleotides not matched to a gene: 7. In DNA form, the CDR3 reads TGTGCCAGCAGTACCAACAGGGGGGGGGAAAAACTGTTTTTT. Amino acid sequence: CASSTNRGGEKLFF.

This clonotype was counted only a few times. The rearrangement joins TRBV20-1 to TRBJ2-3; 9 bases line up with TRBD2. V lost 3 bases to trimming and J lost 0 bases; unmatched junction nucleotides: 1. Per germline, CDR1 DFQATT and CDR2 SNEGSKA (reference sequence). The CDR3 is 14 amino acids. The CDR3 is CSASTSGSTDTQYF. For the CDR3, the DNA is TGCAGTGCTAGTACTAGCGGGAGCACAGATACGCAGTATTTT.

This clonotype appeared a few times. The V call is TRBV30, the J call TRBJ2-5; D not certain. V shed 1 base and J shed 1 base, with 10 bases lying between them. The CDR3 totals 14 residues. The germline CDR1 and CDR2 sequences are GTSNPN and SVGIG (reference sequence). The CDR3, as DNA: TGTGCCTGGAGTGCGGACGGCCCCCAAGAGACCCAGTACTTC. Its protein is CAWSADGPQETQYF.

There are a few counts of this clonotype. V gene TRBV20-1 combines with J gene TRBJ2-1, with 9 bases matching TRBD2. Germline V lookup: CDR1 DFQATT, CDR2 SNEGSKA (reference sequence). V dropped 2 bases and J dropped 5; count of bases not matched to a gene: 1. The CDR3 runs to 13 residues. The CDR3: CSARLAGNNEQFF. CDR3 DNA sequence: TGCAGTGCTAGACTAGCGGGGAACAATGAGCAGTTCTTC.

The CDR3 sequence: CASSFGGTQPQHF. The CDR3, as DNA: TGTGCCAGCAGTTTTGGGGGTACTCAGCCCCAGCATTTT. The V gene is TRBV12-3 or TRBV12-4, the J gene TRBJ1-5, with D perhaps matching TRBD1 (5 bases). The V and J ends lost 3 bases and 6 bases respectively, with 9 bases between them. The CDR3 loop spans 13 amino acids.

This clonotype was counted only a few times. V is TRBV28 and J is TRBJ2-7, with D possibly being TRBD2 (6 bases). With 5 bases removed from V and 5 bases from J, the gap between germline ends came to 16 bases. CDR3 length equals 14 residues. Germline assignment: CDR1 MDHEN and CDR2 SYDVKM. The CDR3 is CASSPGSPVNEQYF. Here the CDR3 DNA reads TGTGCCAGCAGTCCCGGGAGTCCGGTTAACGAGCAGTACTTC.

This clonotype was detected only a few times. The genes are TRBV5-1 and TRBJ1-5; TRBD1 aligns across 7 bases. Unmatched junction bases numbered 4, after V lost 4 bases and J lost 3 bases. This CDR3 is 14 amino acids long. CDR1 and CDR2 from the germline V gene are SGHRS and YFSETQ. The CDR3 sequence: CASSPGQDNQPQHF. In DNA form, the CDR3 reads TGCGCCAGCAGCCCAGGACAGGACAATCAGCCCCAGCATTTT.

V and J are TRBV6-5 and TRBJ1-4; D might be TRBD1 (5 bases). V lost 10 bases and J 4 bases, leaving 10 bases between the germline ends. Germline loops: CDR1 MNHEY, CDR2 SVGAGI. The CDR3 is 12 amino acids. CDR3 protein: CATQTVNEKLFF. As DNA, the CDR3 is TGTGCCACTCAGACAGTTAATGAAAAACTGTTTTTT.

With regard to this clonotype: Germline and junction disagree at one end, which may indicate a read error. This chain connects TRBV27 to TRBJ1-2, with D uncertain. Germline V gene data show CDR1 as MNHEY and CDR2 as SMNVEV (reference sequence). The CDR3 length is 15 residues. This chain's CDR3 is CVSSFAGGFWYGYTF. In DNA form, the CDR3 reads TGTGTCAGCAGTTTTGCGGGCGGGTTTTGGTATGGCTACACCTTC.

The chain links TRBV27 to TRBJ2-7, with 7 bases aligning to TRBD2. This CDR3 is 14 amino acids long. CDR1 is MNHEY, CDR2 SMNVEV, per germline (reference sequence). V lost 6 bases to trimming and J lost 9 bases; unmatched junction nucleotides: 14. CDR3 amino acids: CASRGEPTWGGQYF. As DNA, the CDR3 is TGTGCCAGCAGGGGCGAACCGACCTGGGGGGGGCAGTACTTC.

J is TRBJ2-1 and V is TRBV12-3 or TRBV12-4; 10 bases align to TRBD2. The CDR3 runs to 15 residues. Unmatched junction bases numbered 8, after V lost 4 bases and J lost 8 bases. CDR3 in amino acids: CASSWGTSDNHEQFF. CDR3 nucleotides: TGTGCCAGCAGTTGGGGGACTAGCGACAACCATGAGCAGTTCTTC.

V and J are TRBV5-1 and TRBJ2-3, with no clear D. CDR3 length: 14 residues. Trimming shortened V by 5 bases and J by 2 bases, and 12 bases separated the two germline ends. Germline loops: CDR1 SGHRS, CDR2 YFSETQ. Here the CDR3 reads CASRFRSPTDTQYF. The CDR3 bases are TGCGCCAGCAGATTCCGCAGTCCCACAGATACGCAGTATTTT. Drawing the rest from reference TRBV5-1 and TRBJ2-3, the complete variable domain is KAGVTQTPRYLIKTRGQQVTLSCSPISGHRSVSWYQQTPGQGLQFLFEYFSETQRNKGNFPGRFSGRQFSNSRSEMNVSTLELGDSALYLCASRFRSPTDTQYFGPGTRLTVL.

The J gene is TRBJ2-5, the V gene TRBV7-8, with D perhaps being TRBD1 or TRBD2 (5 bases each). The germline gives CDR1 SGHVS, CDR2 FQNEAQ. The CDR3 consists of 15 residues. Trimming took 4 bases from V and 2 from J, leaving 14 bases between them. The DNA of the CDR3 is TGTGCCAGCAGCTACACGTCGGGGCAACAAGAGACCCAGTACTTC. This translates into CASSYTSGQQETQYF.

This chain joins TRBV29-1 and TRBJ2-7; possible D gene TRBD1, 5 bases. Germline-derived CDR1 and CDR2 are SQVTM and ANQGSEA. Trimming took 4 bases from V and 4 from J, leaving 23 bases between them. This CDR3 spans 16 amino acids. CDR3 protein: CSVGPWVQGKPYEQYF. The CDR3 coding sequence is TGCAGCGTTGGCCCATGGGTGCAGGGAAAACCATACGAGCAGTACTTC.

The chain couples TRBV10-2 to TRBJ1-6; 8 positions agree with TRBD1. The CDR3 covers 16 residues. Trimming removed 2 bases from V and 5 bases from J; junction bases left unmatched: 5. Germline V gene lookup returns CDR1 WSHSY and CDR2 SAAADI. The CDR3 region has the DNA TGCGCCAGCAGTGAGATGGACAGGGCCAATAATTCACCCCTCCACTTT. As protein: CASSEMDRANNSPLHF.

The sample holds a few counts of this clonotype. The chain has TRBV3-1 and TRBJ1-1; 7 positions agree with TRBD1. Germline CDR1 and CDR2: LGHDT and YNNKEL (reference sequence). J gave up 4 bases and V 8 bases, and 10 bases lay outside the gene matches. CDR3 length equals 14 residues. The CDR3 nucleotides read TGTGCCAGCGGCCGGAGACAGGGAGTCACTGAAGCTTTCTTT. Translating gives CASGRRQGVTEAFF.

This chain connects TRBV5-1 to TRBJ2-6; D remains ambiguous. The CDR3 loop spans 14 amino acids. V was clipped by 7 bases and J by 0 bases, with 8 bases between them. Germline CDR1 SGHRS, CDR2 YFSETQ. CDR3: CASQLLSGANVLTF. CDR3 coding DNA: TGCGCCAGCCAACTCCTCTCTGGGGCCAACGTCCTGACTTTC.

This clonotype has just a few counts. The chain uses TRBV11-2 and TRBJ2-3; no reliable D call. The CDR3 runs 16 residues. Germline CDR1 reads SGHAT; CDR2 reads FQNNGV. Between the trimmed V and J ends, which lost 0 bases and 6 bases, there was a span of 16 bases. DNA for the CDR3: TGTGCCAGCAGCTTAGATGGGCGAAAGGGCCTGGATACGCAGTATTTT. Amino acids: CASSLDGRKGLDTQYF.

On this clonotype: Since no conserved phenylalanine or tryptophan closes the CDR3, a read error is the likely cause. V and J are TRBV5-1 and TRBJ1-2; TRBD1 matches at 8 bases. The CDR3 runs to 13 residues. Trimming at V came to 1 base and at J to 5 bases, leaving 1 base not matched to a gene. Per the germline V gene, CDR1 is SGHRS and CDR2 is YFSETQ. The CDR3 nucleotides read TGCGCCAGCAGCTTGTACAGGGGGTATGGCTACACCTCC. This translates into CASSLYRGYGYTS.

The chain couples TRBV20-1 to TRBJ1-4; D may be TRBD1 (5 bases). V was pared by 1 base and J by 0 bases, with 12 bases between. The CDR3 has 16 residues. Germline lookup yields CDR1 DFQATT and CDR2 SNEGSKA (reference sequence). The CDR3 nucleotides read TGCAGTGCTAGAGGGGGGACGTCTGCAACTAATGAAAAACTGTTTTTT. Translating it yields CSARGGTSATNEKLFF.

The chain uses TRBV5-5 and TRBJ2-7; 7 nucleotides agree with TRBD2. With V trimmed by 1 base and J by 6 bases, 10 bases remained unmatched. Germline V gives CDR1 SGHKS, CDR2 YYEKEE (reference sequence). CDR3 length equals 15 residues. The CDR3 protein is CASSLFPSGHSEQYF. The CDR3 DNA is TGTGCCAGCAGCTTGTTTCCTAGCGGCCACAGCGAGCAGTACTTC. Variable domain in full (rest from reference TRBV5-5 and TRBJ2-7): DAGVTQSPTHLIKTRGQQVTLRCSPISGHKSVSWYQQVLGQGPQFIFQYYEKEERGRGNFPDRFSARQFPNYSSELNVNALLLGDSALYLCASSLFPSGHSEQYFGPGTRLTVT.

J is TRBJ2-7 and V is TRBV20-1; D call uncertain. The germline V gene has CDR1 DFQATT and CDR2 SNEGSKA (reference sequence). The CDR3 is made up of 11 amino acids. Trimming left V 3 bases short and J 5 bases short, with 8 bases between. The CDR3 sequence: CSASPTHEQYF. Written as DNA, the CDR3 is TGCAGTGCTAGCCCTACCCACGAGCAGTACTTC.

V is TRBV30 and J is TRBJ2-7, with TRBD1 as a possible D gene (6 bases). Germline V CDR1 and CDR2: GTSNPN, SVGIG (reference sequence). CDR3 length: 16 residues. Trimming shortened V by 1 base and J by 0 bases, and 16 bases separated the two germline ends. The CDR3 DNA sequence: TGTGCCTGGAGTGATGGGCGACAGGCCCACTCCTACGAGCAGTACTTC. This sequence encodes CAWSDGRQAHSYEQYF.

In its sample, this clonotype was seen a few times. The V call is TRBV28, the J call TRBJ2-2, with a possible D match to TRBD2 (5 bases). The CDR3 consists of 16 residues. Germline lookup yields CDR1 MDHEN and CDR2 SYDVKM. V gave up 4 bases and J gave up 4 bases, with 16 bases separating them. CDR3: CASSSHGSGSTGELFF. The CDR3 DNA reads as TGTGCCAGCAGTTCCCACGGCAGCGGTAGCACCGGGGAGCTGTTTTTT. Complete variable domain (other parts from reference TRBV28 and TRBJ2-2): DVKVTQSSRYLVKRTGEKVFLECVQDMDHENMFWYRQDPGLGLRLIYFSYDVKMKEKGDIPEGYSVSREKKERFSLILESASTNQTSMYLCASSSHGSGSTGELFFGEGSRLTVL.

The CDR3 DNA sequence: TGTGCCAGCAGCTTTCACTCTTGGGGGGTAGGTTACAATGAGCAGTTCTTC. This encodes CASSFHSWGVGYNEQFF. The gene calls are TRBV11-2 and TRBJ2-1, with D tentatively TRBD2 (6 bases). CDR1 is SGHAT, CDR2 FQNNGV, per germline. Trimming removed 3 bases from V and 4 bases from J, with 19 bases in between. CDR3 length: 17 amino acids.

The chain combines TRBV4-1 with TRBJ2-1; unclear D gene. V dropped 4 bases and J dropped 8 bases, with 15 bases sitting between them. CDR1 and CDR2 (germline): MGHRA, YSYEKL. The CDR3 contains 14 residues. The CDR3 protein is CASSPLRPPYEQFF. CDR3 sequence (DNA): TGCGCCAGCAGCCCCCTAAGACCGCCTTATGAGCAGTTCTTC.

V is TRBV4-2 and J is TRBJ2-1; 8 bases line up with TRBD1. Trimming removed 4 bases from V and 4 bases from J; junction bases left unmatched: 12. This CDR3 region has 17 residues. Germline V lookup: CDR1 LGHNA, CDR2 YNFKEQ. CDR3 sequence (DNA): TGTGCCAGCAGCCCAAGGCCGGACAGGGCTCCTTACAATGAGCAGTTCTTC. The encoded protein is CASSPRPDRAPYNEQFF.

In its sample, this clonotype was seen a few times. The V call is TRBV5-1, the J call TRBJ2-7; tentative D call: TRBD2 (6 bases). Trimming removed 3 bases from V and 2 bases from J, with 18 bases in between. CDR1 is SGHRS and CDR2 is YFSETQ in the germline V gene. The CDR3 has 16 amino acids. Here the CDR3 reads CASSWGIAGTPYEQYF. CDR3 DNA: TGCGCCAGCAGCTGGGGGATAGCCGGGACTCCCTACGAGCAGTACTTC.

The V and J genes are TRBV29-1 and TRBJ2-1; 8 nucleotides match TRBD2. The trim removed 4 bases at V and 2 bases at J, leaving 4 bases unmatched. The CDR3 is 14 amino acids. Germline CDR1 is SQVTM and CDR2 is ANQGSEA. As DNA, the CDR3 is TGCAGCGTTGGGGCTAGCGGGCCCTACAATGAGCAGTTCTTC. It encodes CSVGASGPYNEQFF.